These 32 T cell receptor beta chains came from one sample sequenced in a study of a mutant IDH1 vaccine in newly diagnosed glioma. The repertoire was sequenced with immunoSEQ multiplex PCR; TCRdb's copy has only in-frame clones and lacks some. The table records tens of thousands of clones, more than 70% of them present only once. These TCRs' antigens remain unknown. Described time point: week 23, last vaccination. What each vaccine dose contained was 300 ug of mutant IDH1 20-mer peptide, accompanied by topical imiquimod. The sample was PBMCs, taken from a glioma patient whose treatment included an IDH1 peptide vaccine. The origin of the receptors is a woman between 50 and 59 years old with glioma.

The chain links TRBV29-1 to TRBJ1-2; 11 bases are shared with TRBD1. Looked up from germline, CDR1 is SQVTM and CDR2 is ANQGSEA. Trimming cost V 2 bases and J 8 bases; bases outside gene matches: 10. The CDR3 is made up of 15 amino acids. The CDR3 is CSVESGTGGGGGYTF. The CDR3 DNA reads TGCAGCGTTGAATCCGGGACAGGGGGAGGAGGAGGCTACACCTTC.

The V gene is TRBV5-1, the J gene TRBJ1-3; 8 bases line up with TRBD1. Trimming cost V 5 bases and J 4 bases; bases outside gene matches: 11. The CDR3 contains 16 residues. Germline values: CDR1 SGHRS, CDR2 YFSETQ. The CDR3 sequence is CASSPGGLGMGNTIYF. For the CDR3, the DNA is TGCGCCAGCAGTCCAGGGGGCCTGGGTATGGGAAACACCATATATTTT.

The rearrangement uses TRBV15 and TRBJ2-5; 8 positions match TRBD1. The CDR3 runs to 17 residues. The germline gives CDR1 LNHNV, CDR2 YYDKDF (reference sequence). V trimming: 0 bases; J trimming: 5 bases; junction bases outside the gene matches: 11. The CDR3 protein is CATSRDPAGTGGETQYF. The CDR3 region has the DNA TGTGCCACCAGCAGAGATCCCGCCGGGACAGGTGGGGAGACCCAGTACTTC.

A few counts support this clone. The gene calls are TRBV6-1 and TRBJ2-1; 13 bases are shared with TRBD2. V trimming: 6 bases; J trimming: 6 bases; junction bases outside the gene matches: 2. Germline V gene sequence: CDR1 MNHNS, CDR2 SASEGT. This CDR3 region has 14 residues. The CDR3 nucleotides are TGTGCCAGCAGAGGACTAGCGGGAGCCAATGAGCAGTTCTTC. It codes for CASRGLAGANEQFF.

The chain links TRBV28 to TRBJ2-2, with TRBD2 matching 12 bases. From germline, CDR1 is MDHEN and CDR2 SYDVKM. V shed 6 bases and J 6 bases; nucleotides not matched to a gene: 8. The CDR3 has 16 residues. The CDR3 here is CASSLVGLAGSGELFF. The CDR3 DNA is TGTGCCAGCAGCCTCGTCGGACTAGCGGGATCCGGGGAGCTGTTTTTT. The full variable domain, rest sourced from reference TRBV28 and TRBJ2-2, is DVKVTQSSRYLVKRTGEKVFLECVQDMDHENMFWYRQDPGLGLRLIYFSYDVKMKEKGDIPEGYSVSREKKERFSLILESASTNQTSMYLCASSLVGLAGSGELFFGEGSRLTVL.

The chain uses TRBV5-6 and TRBJ1-3; D is ambiguous. This CDR3 comprises 15 residues. V was pared by 3 bases and J by 2 bases, with 12 bases between. In germline, CDR1 is SGHDT, CDR2 YYEEEE. The CDR3 loop is CASSSPRWAGNTIYF. In DNA form, the CDR3 reads TGTGCCAGCAGCTCCCCCCGGTGGGCTGGAAACACCATATATTTT.

This clone appeared a single time. The genes are TRBV4-1 and TRBJ1-5; tentative D call: TRBD1 (5 bases). This CDR3 spans 16 amino acids. CDR1 MGHRA and CDR2 YSYEKL come from the germline V gene. Trimming took 1 base from V and 1 from J, leaving 11 bases between them. DNA for the CDR3: TGCGCCAGCAGCCAAGGGGGCCCTTGGAGCAATCAGCCCCAGCATTTT. Its protein product is CASSQGGPWSNQPQHF.

In this sample, this clone turned up once. The J gene is TRBJ2-1, the V gene TRBV11-3; 14 bases agree with TRBD2. This CDR3 comprises 19 residues. The germline V gene has CDR1 SGHNT and CDR2 YENEEA. With 1 base clipped from V and 6 bases from J, the junction kept 11 bases outside the gene matches. The CDR3 bases are TGTGCCAGCAGCTTAGGACCCGGGACTAGCGGGAGCTTGTTCAATGAGCAGTTCTTC. Translated, it gives CASSLGPGTSGSLFNEQFF.

The chain employs TRBV18 and TRBJ2-3; D is possibly TRBD2 (6 bases). The CDR3 sequence is 15 residues long. CDR1 KGHSH and CDR2 LQKENI come from the germline V gene. The V and J ends lost 0 bases and 3 bases respectively, with 10 bases between them. The CDR3 loop reads CASSPPSGRTDTQYF. CDR3 nucleotide sequence: TGTGCCAGCTCACCACCGAGCGGGCGAACAGATACGCAGTATTTT.

The chain employs TRBV5-1 and TRBJ1-2, with 9 bases fitting TRBD1. Losses at the gene ends were 3 bases for V and 3 bases for J; bases not matched to a gene: 6. There are 15 residues in the CDR3. CDR1 is SGHRS, CDR2 YFSETQ, per germline. CDR3 amino acids: CASSSGQGGYYGYTF. The CDR3 DNA reads as TGCGCCAGCAGCTCGGGACAGGGTGGATACTATGGCTACACCTTC.

This clone was seen once. V is TRBV7-9 and J is TRBJ2-3; D is unresolved. The CDR3 has 15 amino acids. Per germline, CDR1 SEHNR and CDR2 FQNEAQ (reference sequence). V shed 1 base and J shed 2 bases, with 10 bases lying between them. In DNA form, the CDR3 reads TGTGCCAGCAGCTTAGGCCCCCGGGCCACAGATACGCAGTATTTT. Protein product: CASSLGPRATDTQYF. The variable domain in full, with the rest retrieved from reference TRBV7-9 and TRBJ2-3, is DTGVSQNPRHKITKRGQNVTFRCDPISEHNRLYWYRQTLGQGPEFLTYFQNEAQLEKSRLLSDRFSAERPKGSFSTLEIQRTEQGDSAMYLCASSLGPRATDTQYFGPGTRLTVL.

This clone occurred a few times. The chain couples TRBV5-6 to TRBJ1-4, with TRBD1 identical over 7 bases. Germline CDR1 reads SGHDT; CDR2 reads YYEEEE. The CDR3 totals 15 residues. The V gene end was trimmed by 4 bases and the J gene end by 4 bases; junction bases not matched to a gene: 7. CDR3 nucleotide sequence: TGTGCCAGCAGCCCTTCGACAGGGAGTAATGAAAAACTGTTTTTT. Amino acids: CASSPSTGSNEKLFF. Full variable domain (rest looked up from reference TRBV5-6 and TRBJ1-4): DAGVTQSPTHLIKTRGQQVTLRCSPKSGHDTVSWYQQALGQGPQFIFQYYEEEERQRGNFPDRFSGHQFPNYSSELNVNALLLGDSALYLCASSPSTGSNEKLFFGSGTQLSVL.

CDR3 DNA sequence: TGTGCCAGCAGCCGCCAAGGACGTAATAGCGGTGAGCAGTTCTTC. It encodes CASSRQGRNSGEQFF. V and J are TRBV11-2 and TRBJ2-1; weak D call: TRBD2 (6 bases). The CDR3 has 15 residues. Trimming stripped 5 bases from V and 9 bases from J, with 20 bases between. CDR1 is SGHAT and CDR2 is FQNNGV in the germline V gene.

The V and J genes are TRBV28 and TRBJ2-6, with no clear D. V lost 5 bases and J lost 2, with 10 bases in between. The CDR3 runs 15 residues. CDR1 and CDR2 (germline): MDHEN, SYDVKM. The CDR3: CASSGPGTGANVLTF. The CDR3 bases are TGTGCCAGCAGTGGCCCTGGGACTGGGGCCAACGTCCTGACTTTC.

CDR3 coding DNA: TGTGCCAGCAGCCAAGCGCGCTACACAGATACGCAGTATTTT. Its translation: CASSQARYTDTQYF. The chain links TRBV27 to TRBJ2-3, with D uncertain. Trimming took off 6 bases at V and 2 bases at J, with 12 bases between the two ends. The CDR3 has 14 residues. Germline V gene lookup returns CDR1 MNHEY and CDR2 SMNVEV (reference sequence).

The CDR3 bases are TGTGCCAGCAGCAGACCACTAGCGGGAGGGGGTAATGAGCAGTTCTTC. Translation: CASSRPLAGGGNEQFF. J is TRBJ2-1 and V is TRBV5-4; 13 bases agree with TRBD2. The CDR3 is made up of 16 amino acids. V trimming: 4 bases; J trimming: 7 bases; junction bases outside the gene matches: 8. Germline V gene sequence: CDR1 SGHNT, CDR2 YYREEE (reference sequence).

This chain links TRBV7-6 with TRBJ2-7, with D perhaps TRBD1 (5 bases). The CDR3 loop spans 14 amino acids. CDR1 is SGHVS, CDR2 FNYEAQ, per germline. Trimming removed 1 base from V and 1 base from J, with 8 bases in between. The DNA of the CDR3 is TGTGCCAGCAGCTTAGGGGGCCAGTCCTACGAGCAGTACTTC. Encoded protein: CASSLGGQSYEQYF.

V usage is TRBV28 and J usage is TRBJ2-3, with TRBD2 as a possible D gene (6 bases). The V end lost 5 bases, the J end lost 2 bases, and 17 bases lay between the germline ends. CDR1 is MDHEN, CDR2 SYDVKM, per germline. The CDR3 runs 16 residues. CDR3 sequence (DNA): TGTGCCAGCAGTCCATTCGACTTAGCGGACACAGATACGCAGTATTTT. Its protein product is CASSPFDLADTDTQYF.

About this clone itself: A junction boundary mismatches the germline segment, possibly from a read error. The chain is built from TRBV5-1 and TRBJ1-1; the match to TRBD1 covers 9 bases. The CDR3 has 15 residues. Germline CDR1 is SGHRS and CDR2 is YFSETQ. For the CDR3, the DNA is TGTGCCAGCAGCTTATGGACAGGGGCGGACACTGAAGCTTTCTTT. Residues: CASSLWTGADTEAFF.

This chain joins TRBV5-1 and TRBJ2-2; D may be TRBD2 (7 bases). Trimming took off 4 bases at V and 6 bases at J, with 10 bases between the two ends. CDR3 size: 13 residues. Per the germline V gene, CDR1 is SGHRS and CDR2 is YFSETQ. CDR3: CASSPGGPGELFF. CDR3 bases: TGCGCCAGCAGCCCGGGGGGCCCCGGGGAGCTGTTTTTT.

The J gene is TRBJ2-3, the V gene TRBV11-1; a weak D match, TRBD1 (5 bases). V was pared by 4 bases and J by 4 bases, with 12 bases between. Germline values: CDR1 SGHAT, CDR2 FQDESV (reference sequence). The CDR3 is 14 amino acids. The CDR3 nucleotides are TGTGCCAGCAGCTCCAACATGGGGCCAGATACGCAGTATTTT. Translated, it gives CASSSNMGPDTQYF.

This rearrangement joins TRBV6-6 to TRBJ2-7, with D unresolved. Germline-derived CDR1 and CDR2 are MNHNY and SVGAGI (reference sequence). The CDR3 spans 13 residues. V lost 7 bases to trimming and J lost 3 bases, with 13 bases between them. The CDR3 is CASTPGGLYEQYF. In DNA, the CDR3 is TGTGCCAGCACCCCGGGTGGTCTCTACGAGCAGTACTTC.

The chain combines TRBV9 with TRBJ2-1; TRBD1 or TRBD2 may be the D gene (5 bases each). Between the trimmed V and J ends, which lost 4 bases and 3 bases, there was a span of 14 bases. Germline-derived CDR1 and CDR2 are SGDLS and YYNGEE. CDR3 length: 15 amino acids. The CDR3 sequence is CASSNPGRSYNEQFF. The CDR3 DNA reads TGTGCCAGCAGCAACCCGGGACGGAGCTACAATGAGCAGTTCTTC.

J is TRBJ2-2 and V is TRBV7-6; 7 bases are shared with TRBD1. V lost 5 bases to trimming and J lost 2 bases; unmatched junction nucleotides: 20. Germline CDR1 reads SGHVS; CDR2 reads FNYEAQ. The CDR3 consists of 20 residues. Here the CDR3 DNA reads TGTGCCAGCAGCGGCTGGGACAGACTCACCAACTCCCGAAACACCGGGGAGCTGTTTTTT. Its protein product is CASSGWDRLTNSRNTGELFF.

This chain uses TRBV5-1 with TRBJ2-7; D call uncertain. The CDR3 consists of 13 residues. V gave up 2 bases and J gave up 2 bases, with 8 bases separating them. In germline, CDR1 is SGHRS, CDR2 YFSETQ. The DNA of the CDR3 is TGCGCCAGCAGCTTAGGCGGACCCTACGAGCAGTACTTC. This gives the protein CASSLGGPYEQYF.

This clone showed up just once. The J gene is TRBJ2-2, the V gene TRBV7-2; 15 bases are shared with TRBD2. Trimming took 3 bases from V and 7 from J; bases not matched to a gene: 9. Germline V CDR1 and CDR2: SGHTA, FQGNSA. CDR3 length: 18 residues. CDR3 in amino acids: CASSFRTSGRAAGGELFF. The CDR3 DNA reads TGTGCCAGCAGCTTCCGGACTAGCGGGAGGGCCGCGGGCGGGGAGCTGTTTTTT.

The chain is built from TRBV7-3 and TRBJ2-2; 7 bases align to TRBD1. The length of the CDR3 is 17 residues. Unmatched junction bases numbered 13, after V lost 5 bases and J lost 4 bases. CDR1 and CDR2 (germline): SGHTA, FQGTGA. The CDR3 DNA reads TGTGCCAGCAGCACGGGCTCTACAGGGGTGGCCACCGGGGAGCTGTTTTTT. Encoded protein: CASSTGSTGVATGELFF.

V is TRBV4-1 and J is TRBJ2-2; possible D gene TRBD2, 5 bases. The V gene's germline CDR1 is MGHRA and CDR2 YSYEKL. The V end lost 5 bases, the J end lost 3 bases, and 10 bases lay between the germline ends. The CDR3 has 14 amino acids. CDR3 sequence (DNA): TGCGCCAGCAGCAGGCTCGGGGACACCGGGGAGCTGTTTTTT. It encodes CASSRLGDTGELFF.

The chain is built from TRBV27 and TRBJ1-6; D perhaps matches TRBD1 (5 bases). V was pared by 6 bases and J by 7 bases, with 16 bases between. CDR3 length equals 15 residues. Germline V gives CDR1 MNHEY, CDR2 SMNVEV (reference sequence). DNA for the CDR3: TGTGCCAGCAGCCCAGCGGGACGGCTAAATTCACCCCTCCACTTT. It translates to CASSPAGRLNSPLHF.

The chain is built from TRBV10-3 and TRBJ2-7; 7 bases agree with TRBD1. V was clipped by 7 bases and J by 9 bases; unmatched bases: 6. The CDR3 covers 11 residues. Germline-derived CDR1 and CDR2 are ENHRY and SYGVKD. DNA of the CDR3: TGTGCCATCAAAGACAGGGATCGGCAGTACTTC. Its protein product is CAIKDRDRQYF.

The V call is TRBV2, the J call TRBJ2-7; 7 positions match TRBD1. Germline V CDR1 and CDR2: SNHLY, FYNNEI. The V gene end was trimmed by 7 bases and the J gene end by 1 base; junction bases not matched to a gene: 4. This CDR3 region has 13 residues. CDR3 bases: TGTGCCAGCACCGGGACAGCTTCCTACGAGCAGTACTTC. Protein sequence: CASTGTASYEQYF.

The chain links TRBV30 to TRBJ1-5; 10 bases are a match to TRBD1. V was clipped by 2 bases and J by 4 bases; unmatched bases: 2. This CDR3 has 14 residues. Germline V gene data show CDR1 as GTSNPN and CDR2 as SVGIG (reference sequence). The CDR3 sequence: CAWSRTGGNQPQHF. The CDR3 DNA sequence: TGTGCCTGGAGTAGGACAGGGGGTAATCAGCCCCAGCATTTT.